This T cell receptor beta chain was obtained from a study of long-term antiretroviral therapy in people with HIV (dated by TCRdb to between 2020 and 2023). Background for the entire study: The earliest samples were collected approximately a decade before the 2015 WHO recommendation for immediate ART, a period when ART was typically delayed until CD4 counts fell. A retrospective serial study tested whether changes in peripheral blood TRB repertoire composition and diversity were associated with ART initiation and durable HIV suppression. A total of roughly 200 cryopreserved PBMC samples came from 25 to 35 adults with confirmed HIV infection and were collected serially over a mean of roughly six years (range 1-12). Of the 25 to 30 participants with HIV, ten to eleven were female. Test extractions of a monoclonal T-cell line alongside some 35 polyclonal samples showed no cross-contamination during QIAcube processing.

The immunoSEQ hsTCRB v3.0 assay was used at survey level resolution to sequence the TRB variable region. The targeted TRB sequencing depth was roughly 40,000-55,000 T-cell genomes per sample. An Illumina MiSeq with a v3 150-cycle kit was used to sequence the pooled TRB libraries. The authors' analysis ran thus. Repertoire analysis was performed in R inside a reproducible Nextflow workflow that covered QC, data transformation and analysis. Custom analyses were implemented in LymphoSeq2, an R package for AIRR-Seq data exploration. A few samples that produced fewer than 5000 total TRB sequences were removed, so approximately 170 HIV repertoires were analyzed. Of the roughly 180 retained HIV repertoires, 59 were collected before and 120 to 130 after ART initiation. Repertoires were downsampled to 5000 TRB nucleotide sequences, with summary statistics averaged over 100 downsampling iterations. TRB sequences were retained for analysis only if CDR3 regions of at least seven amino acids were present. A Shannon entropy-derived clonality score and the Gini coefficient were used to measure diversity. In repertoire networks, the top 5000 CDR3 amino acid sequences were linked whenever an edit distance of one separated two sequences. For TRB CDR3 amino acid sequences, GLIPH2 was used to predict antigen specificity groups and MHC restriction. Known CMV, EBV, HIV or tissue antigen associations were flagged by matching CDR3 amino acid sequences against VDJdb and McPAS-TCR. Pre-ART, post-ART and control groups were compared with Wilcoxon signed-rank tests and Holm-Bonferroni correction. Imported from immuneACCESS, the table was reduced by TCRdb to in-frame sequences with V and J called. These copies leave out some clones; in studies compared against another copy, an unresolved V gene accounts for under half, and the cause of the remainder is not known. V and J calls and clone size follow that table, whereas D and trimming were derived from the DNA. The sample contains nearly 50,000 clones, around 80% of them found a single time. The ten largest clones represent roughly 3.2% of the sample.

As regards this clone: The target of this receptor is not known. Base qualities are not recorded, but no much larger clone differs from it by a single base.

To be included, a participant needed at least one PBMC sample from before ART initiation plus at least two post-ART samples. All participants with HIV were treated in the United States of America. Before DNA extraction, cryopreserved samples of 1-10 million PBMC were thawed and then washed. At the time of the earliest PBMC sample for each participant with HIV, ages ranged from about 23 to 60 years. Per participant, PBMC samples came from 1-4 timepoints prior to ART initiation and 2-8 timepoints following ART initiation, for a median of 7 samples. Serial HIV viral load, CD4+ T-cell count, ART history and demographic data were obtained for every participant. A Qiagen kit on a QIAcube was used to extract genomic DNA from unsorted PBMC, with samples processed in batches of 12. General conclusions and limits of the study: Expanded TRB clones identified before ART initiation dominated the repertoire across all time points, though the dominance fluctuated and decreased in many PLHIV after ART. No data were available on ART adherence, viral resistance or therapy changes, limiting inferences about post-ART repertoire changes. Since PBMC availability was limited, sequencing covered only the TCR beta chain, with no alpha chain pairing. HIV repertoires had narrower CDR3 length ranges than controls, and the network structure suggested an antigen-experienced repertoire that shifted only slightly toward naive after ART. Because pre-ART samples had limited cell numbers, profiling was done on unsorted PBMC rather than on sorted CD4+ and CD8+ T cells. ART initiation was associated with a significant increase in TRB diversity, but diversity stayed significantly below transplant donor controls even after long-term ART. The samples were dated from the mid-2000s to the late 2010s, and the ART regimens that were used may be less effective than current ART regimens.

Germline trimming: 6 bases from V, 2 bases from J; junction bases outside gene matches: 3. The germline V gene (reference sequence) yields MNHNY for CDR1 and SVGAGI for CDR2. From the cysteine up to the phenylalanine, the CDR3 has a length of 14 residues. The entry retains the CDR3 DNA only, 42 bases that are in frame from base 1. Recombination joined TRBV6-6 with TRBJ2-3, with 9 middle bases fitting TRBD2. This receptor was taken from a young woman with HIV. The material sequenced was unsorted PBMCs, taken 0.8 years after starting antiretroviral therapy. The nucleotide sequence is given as TGTGCCAGCAGCCGACTAGCGGTCACAGATACGCAGTATTTT. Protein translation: CASSRLAVTDTQYF.